This TCR beta chain was retrieved from a study of blood T cell repertoires in COVID-19. Generated by immunoSEQ multiplex PCR, the TCRdb table keeps only in-frame clones and is missing some. The data show approximately 200,000 clones, with around 81% seen just once and about 7.7% held by the top ten. The study drew participants aged about 18 to 89 years from approximately 23 US areas. The germline gives CDR1 SGHVS, CDR2 FQNEAQ. The length of the CDR3 is 12 residues. The J segment lost 4 bases and the V segment lost 8 bases, leaving 2 bases of the junction unmatched. The chain is built from TRBV7-8 and TRBJ1-3, with TRBD1 matching 7 bases. This TCR derives from a middle-aged woman with acute COVID-19. The sample comprised PBMCs or T cells enriched from blood (not recorded which). CDR3 region: CASSTGGNTIYF. CDR3 DNA sequence: TGTGCCAGCTCGACAGGGGGAAACACCATATATTTT.